This T cell receptor beta chain originates from a study of T cell changes during pregnancy in multiple sclerosis. V shed 6 bases and J shed 8 bases, with 14 bases lying between them. The CDR3 runs to 14 residues. Germline values: CDR1 MNHEY, CDR2 SVGAGI. The repertoire was sequenced with immunoSEQ multiplex PCR; TCRdb's copy has only in-frame clones and lacks some. This repertoire shows some 110,000 clones, around 90% found once; its top ten account for roughly 1.6%. This TCR was recovered from a female donor with multiple sclerosis, enrolled in a pregnancy study. This material consisted of peripheral blood, taken before pregnancy. V gene TRBV6-5 combines with J gene TRBJ1-6; perhaps TRBD1 as D (5 bases). The CDR3 reads CASRGESGDSPLHF. As DNA, the CDR3 is TGTGCCAGCAGGGGAGAGTCGGGGGATTCACCCCTCCACTTT.